This T cell receptor (beta chain) was captured in a study of cytomegalovirus exposure and HLA in healthy donors. On the study more broadly: The roughly 130 validation repertoires, a later analysis reported, used the same platform as the 650 to 800 repertoires from the first cohort.

Germline CDR1 SNHLY, CDR2 FYNNEI. The length of the CDR3 is 14 residues. The trim removed 9 bases at V and 4 bases at J, leaving 9 bases unmatched. Points from the study as a whole: Associated with cytomegalovirus, according to the listing, were approximately 160 TCR beta chains.

A note on this clone: The antigen is not known.

Libraries were prepared by immunoSEQ multiplex PCR; TCRdb keeps only in-frame clonotypes and omits some of them. The sample shows tens of thousands of clones, 95% to 97% of them seen only once. This clonotype was obtained from a man aged 18 to 35 in good health and CMV-seronegative. The sequenced material came from PBMCs. The gene calls are TRBV2 and TRBJ1-2, with 9 bases identical to TRBD1. In nucleotides, the CDR3 is TGTGCCAGAGAGGGACAGGGCGATCGCTATGGCTACACCTTC. Amino acids: CAREGQGDRYGYTF.